This T cell receptor (beta chain) was recorded in a study of shared clonotypes between healthy human individuals. Methods used by the authors: Filtering differed for immunoSEQ, which gave only junction sequences without quality scores. Libraries were prepared by immunoSEQ multiplex PCR; TCRdb keeps only in-frame clonotypes and omits some of them. Clone size and V and J calls were adopted from that table, with D and trimming inferred from the DNA. The table shows 650,000 to 800,000 clones, with approximately 72% occurring only once. For this clone: Antigen specificity is unknown.

General study points: Clonotypes which were not shared had lower generation probabilities than clonotypes that all four donors shared.

All participating donors were Caucasian adults from Nashville, Tennessee. V was clipped by 8 bases and J by 8 bases, with 16 bases between them. Germline V lookup: CDR1 SNHLY, CDR2 FYNNEI. The CDR3 contains 13 residues. Sequencing was done on a sample of memory CD4+ T cells sorted from blood. Sample subset: CD45RA-negative fraction. The sequence was collected from a woman aged 25 to 45 in good health. The rearrangement uses TRBV2 and TRBJ2-1; weak D call: TRBD1 (6 bases). DNA for the CDR3: TGTGCCAGCGGGACACCAGAAAATCATGAGCAGTTCTTC. Translated: CASGTPENHEQFF.